Below, 22 T cell receptor beta chains from the same sample are listed, as sequenced in a study of blood T cells in healthy people across ages. A sample-barcoded 5' primer and a J-beta primer mix were used in a second PCR of roughly 7 to 12 cycles. MiXCR, applied by TCRdb to the 5' RACE reads, yields one record per CDR3 protein. The sample holds around 580,000 distinct CDR3 sequences; 45% to 55% are singletons and the top ten take around 25%. Sequencing used blood. All receptors come from a man older than 75 in good health.

The chain employs TRBV6-2 or TRBV6-3 and TRBJ1-1, with a possible D match to TRBD1 (5 bases). Trimming cost V 9 bases and J 4 bases, with 21 bases left between them. CDR3 length: 15 amino acids. Germline CDR1 MNHEY, CDR2 SVGEGT. The CDR3 region is CASLSTGGGGTEAFF. Here the CDR3 DNA reads TGTGCCAGTCTAAGTACAGGTGGAGGAGGCACTGAAGCTTTCTTT.

The chain recombines TRBV28 with TRBJ2-7; tentatively, D is TRBD2 (6 bases). Per the germline V gene, CDR1 is MDHEN and CDR2 is SYDVKM. Deletions cut 5 bases from V and 0 bases from J, with 11 bases between. The CDR3 length is 14 residues. The CDR3 is CASSAPGSSYEQYF. CDR3 DNA sequence: TGTGCCAGCAGTGCCCCCGGGAGCTCCTACGAGCAGTACTTC. Supplemented by reference TRBV28 and TRBJ2-7, the full variable domain reads DVKVTQSSRYLVKRTGEKVFLECVQDMDHENMFWYRQDPGLGLRLIYFSYDVKMKEKGDIPEGYSVSREKKERFSLILESASTNQTSMYLCASSAPGSSYEQYFGPGTRLTVT.

In the case of this clonotype: A single base separates this from a much larger clone, so it may be a read error. The chain is built from TRBV29-1 and TRBJ2-3; D assignment may be TRBD1 or TRBD2 (5 bases each). The CDR3 spans 13 residues. The V end was cut by 0 bases, the J end by 4 bases, with 8 bases between. Germline lookup yields CDR1 SQVTM and CDR2 ANQGSEA. The CDR3 spells CSVEETAADTQYF. The CDR3 coding sequence is TGCAGCGTTGAAGAGACAGCGGCAGATACGCAGTATTTT.

This clonotype was detected ten times or more. The rearrangement joins TRBV6-5 to TRBJ2-3; TRBD2 is a possible D gene (6 bases). This CDR3 is built from 12 residues. V lost 8 bases, J lost 2 bases, and 8 bases lay in between. Germline CDR1 reads MNHEY; CDR2 reads SVGAGI. The CDR3 nucleotides read TGTGCCAGCCGGGGGAACACAGATACGCAGTATTTT. This encodes CASRGNTDTQYF.

The chain carries TRBV3-1 and TRBJ2-1, with a tentative D call TRBD1 (6 bases). V was cut by 4 bases and J by 2 bases, with 15 bases left in between. The germline V gene has CDR1 LGHDT and CDR2 YNNKEL (reference sequence). The CDR3 totals 16 residues. This CDR3 reads CASSRKTGPTYNEQFF. CDR3 nucleotides: TGTGCCAGCAGCCGAAAGACAGGCCCTACCTACAATGAGCAGTTCTTC.

The V call is TRBV5-1, the J call TRBJ2-5, with no clear D. Per the germline V gene, CDR1 is SGHRS and CDR2 is YFSETQ. The V end lost 7 bases, the J end lost 3 bases, and 10 bases lay between the germline ends. The CDR3 runs to 12 residues. CDR3 coding DNA: TGCGCCAGCCACCAACCCAAAGAGACCCAGTACTTC. Its protein product is CASHQPKETQYF.

The chain couples TRBV2 to TRBJ2-4; 8 nucleotides match TRBD2. This CDR3 comprises 17 residues. CDR1 and CDR2 (germline): SNHLY, FYNNEI. Trimming took 6 bases from V and 1 from J; bases not matched to a gene: 11. The CDR3 DNA reads TGTGCCAGCAGGGAGGCCGGGACTAGGTGGGCCAAAAACATTCAGTACTTC. Protein product: CASREAGTRWAKNIQYF.

J is TRBJ2-5 and V is TRBV5-1; the match to TRBD1 covers 8 bases. After removal of 4 bases from V and 1 base from J, the junction contained 6 bases not matched to a gene. This CDR3 region has 15 residues. Germline values: CDR1 SGHRS, CDR2 YFSETQ. In nucleotides, the CDR3 is TGCGCCAGCAGCCCCGACAGGGGCCTCCAAGAGACCCAGTACTTC. Encoded protein: CASSPDRGLQETQYF.

V and J are TRBV7-2 and TRBJ1-4; 7 bases map to TRBD1. V shed 3 bases, J shed 5 bases, and the junction held 6 bases outside the gene matches. This CDR3 contains 15 residues. In germline, CDR1 is SGHTA, CDR2 FQGNSA. The DNA of the CDR3 is TGTGCCAGCAGCTTCGCGGGACAGTTGAATGAAAAACTGTTTTTT. This codes for CASSFAGQLNEKLFF.

The chain uses TRBV20-1 and TRBJ2-5; D gene ambiguous. The DNA end is a closer match to TRBJ2-7, so the J assignment may be wrong. Germline V gives CDR1 DFQATT, CDR2 SNEGSKA (reference sequence). The CDR3 has 13 amino acids. The CDR3 sequence: CSASPASRVEQYF. In nucleotides, the CDR3 is TGCAGTGCGTCCCCAGCATCGCGCGTCGAGCAGTACTTC.

The V and J genes are TRBV6-2 or TRBV6-3 and TRBJ2-5; the D gene is possibly TRBD2 (6 bases). The J call may be incorrect, as the DNA end agrees better with TRBJ2-7. Germline-derived CDR1 and CDR2 are MNHEY and SVGEGT. This CDR3 is 15 amino acids long. For the CDR3, the DNA is TGTGCCAGCAGTGCCCCGGCTAGCGATCCCTACGAGCAGTACTTC. Its translation: CASSAPASDPYEQYF.

Only a few counts were recorded for this clonotype. The rearrangement joins TRBV5-1 to TRBJ1-2, with D possibly being TRBD1 (5 bases). Trimming shortened V by 7 bases and J by 8 bases, and 15 bases separated the two germline ends. The CDR3 has 12 residues. Germline V CDR1 and CDR2: SGHRS, YFSETQ. The CDR3 region has the DNA TGCGCCAGCGGCGACCCCGGGACGGGCTACACCTTC. This gives the protein CASGDPGTGYTF.

The V call is TRBV7-2, the J call TRBJ2-4; D may correspond to TRBD1 or TRBD2 (5 bases each). Deletions cut 1 base from V and 1 base from J, with 11 bases between. CDR1 and CDR2 from the germline V gene are SGHTA and FQGNSA. The CDR3 has 16 residues. The CDR3 bases are TGTGCCAGCAGCTTAGGCAGGTGGGGGGCCAAAAACATTCAGTACTTC. Its protein product is CASSLGRWGAKNIQYF.

The sample holds a few counts of this clonotype. The chain has TRBV2 and TRBJ1-5; 7 bases are shared with TRBD1. From germline, CDR1 is SNHLY and CDR2 FYNNEI. With 6 bases clipped from V and 6 bases from J, the junction kept 8 bases outside the gene matches. The CDR3 length is 14 residues. CDR3 bases: TGTGCCAGCAGGACGACAGGGACGGGTCAGCCCCAGCATTTT. Translation gives CASRTTGTGQPQHF.

This chain uses TRBV10-3 with TRBJ2-1, with 7 nucleotides matching TRBD2. Germline-derived CDR1 and CDR2 are ENHRY and SYGVKD. J lost 5 bases, V lost 7 bases, and 5 bases had no gene match. The CDR3 has 13 residues. For the CDR3, the DNA is TGTGCCATCACGCCTAGCGGCCACAATGAGCAGTTCTTC. It yields the protein CAITPSGHNEQFF.

The chain is built from TRBV4-3 and TRBJ1-5, with TRBD1 as a possible D gene (6 bases). Per the germline V gene, CDR1 is LGHNA and CDR2 is YSLEER. Trimming removed 5 bases from V and 5 bases from J, with 16 bases in between. CDR3 length: 15 amino acids. The CDR3 bases are TGCGCCAGCAGCTCGGGTACAGGGTTCGATCAGCCCCAGCATTTT. Translation: CASSSGTGFDQPQHF.

This sequence joins TRBV20-1 and TRBJ2-1; 9 bases are shared with TRBD2. Germline V lookup: CDR1 DFQATT, CDR2 SNEGSKA (reference sequence). J lost 6 bases, V lost 0 bases, and 6 bases had no gene match. The CDR3 extends over 15 amino acids. For the CDR3, the DNA is TGCAGTGCTAGAGAATCTAGCGGGAAGCCCAATGAGCAGTTCTTC. Protein sequence: CSARESSGKPNEQFF.

The chain couples TRBV7-6 to TRBJ2-1; 10 bases line up with TRBD2. The length of the CDR3 is 16 residues. Trimming cost V 0 bases and J 7 bases; bases outside gene matches: 6. Germline V gene sequence: CDR1 SGHVS, CDR2 FNYEAQ. CDR3 DNA sequence: TGTGCCAGCAGCTTAGCAGCGGGAGGGCTCCAGAATGAGCAGTTCTTC. Residues: CASSLAAGGLQNEQFF.

As concerns this clonotype: A much larger clone lies one base from this, so it may be a read error. The chain links TRBV6-6 to TRBJ1-2, with D maybe TRBD1 (6 bases). The CDR3 runs 17 residues. The germline V gene has CDR1 MNHNY and CDR2 SVGAGI (reference sequence). V dropped 0 bases and J dropped 8 bases, with 22 bases sitting between them. CDR3 bases: TGTGCCAGCAGTTACTCAGGATTCCGGGACAACGAAAGGGGCTACACCTTC. This translates into CASSYSGFRDNERGYTF.

The genes are TRBV28 and TRBJ1-2; TRBD1 is a possible D gene (6 bases). CDR3 length: 14 amino acids. V was pared by 6 bases and J by 3 bases, with 14 bases between. The germline V gene encodes CDR1 MDHEN and CDR2 SYDVKM. Here the CDR3 DNA reads TGTGCCAGCAGAGAACCGGGACAACACTATGGCTACACCTTC. Residues: CASREPGQHYGYTF.

A few counts support this clonotype. CDR3 protein: CSAREQPTGEQFF. DNA of the CDR3: TGCAGTGCTAGAGAGCAGCCGACTGGGGAGCAGTTCTTC. J is TRBJ2-1 and V is TRBV20-1; no firm D call. The V gene lost 0 bases and the J gene lost 10 bases, with 13 bases spanning the gap. Germline lookup yields CDR1 DFQATT and CDR2 SNEGSKA (reference sequence). The CDR3 is 13 residues long.

The V call is TRBV20-1, the J call TRBJ2-7; TRBD2 might be the D (6 bases). CDR3 size: 16 residues. The germline V gene has CDR1 DFQATT and CDR2 SNEGSKA (reference sequence). Trimming stripped 3 bases from V and 7 bases from J, with 25 bases between. For the CDR3, the DNA is TGCAGTGCTAGTGCTGGCGGGGACCCAGTGCGCAATGAGCAGTACTTC. It encodes CSASAGGDPVRNEQYF.